Shown below are 30 T cell receptor beta chains from a single sample sequenced in a study of T cell responses to AZD1222 COVID-19 vaccine. Sequencing was performed with immunoSEQ multiplex PCR; in TCRdb, only in-frame clones are kept and a portion is missing. The sample carries 190,000 or so clones, roughly 92% recorded once. The specimen was peripheral blood, collected 28 days after the second AZD1222 dose. The source of these receptors is an adult who received the AZD1222 COVID-19 vaccine.

This rearrangement joins TRBV4-2 to TRBJ2-1; the match to TRBD2 covers 9 bases. The V gene end was trimmed by 5 bases and the J gene end by 5 bases; junction bases not matched to a gene: 13. CDR3 length: 17 residues. CDR1 is LGHNA, CDR2 YNFKEQ, per germline. In DNA form, the CDR3 reads TGTGCCAGCAGCTTCCAAGGAGCAGCGGGGGGCAACAATGAGCAGTTCTTC. This codes for CASSFQGAAGGNNEQFF.

The chain uses TRBV30 and TRBJ2-5; D is uncertain. The CDR3 runs 12 residues. Deletions cut 0 bases from V and 5 bases from J, with 7 bases between. The V gene's germline CDR1 is GTSNPN and CDR2 SVGIG (reference sequence). CDR3 nucleotides: TGTGCCTGGAGTGTGTCCGGGGAGACCCAGTACTTC. This encodes CAWSVSGETQYF.

The rearrangement joins TRBV7-7 to TRBJ1-3; possibly TRBD1 for D (5 bases). Per the germline V gene, CDR1 is SSHAT and CDR2 is FNYEAQ (reference sequence). Trimming removed 5 bases from V and 0 bases from J, with 11 bases in between. CDR3 length: 15 residues. The CDR3 sequence: CASSPSQGSGNTIYF. Here the CDR3 DNA reads TGTGCCAGCAGCCCTAGCCAGGGCTCTGGAAACACCATATATTTT.

The chain combines TRBV10-3 with TRBJ2-2; D is perhaps TRBD1 or TRBD2 (5 bases each). V dropped 0 bases and J dropped 5 bases, with 7 bases sitting between them. There are 14 residues in the CDR3. The germline gives CDR1 ENHRY, CDR2 SYGVKD. The CDR3 sequence is CAISESGVTGELFF. In DNA, the CDR3 is TGTGCCATCAGTGAGTCGGGGGTTACCGGGGAGCTGTTTTTT.

Here the CDR3 reads CASSLGLGTYEQYF. The CDR3 coding sequence is TGTGCCAGCAGCCTGGGCCTCGGAACCTACGAGCAGTACTTC. The chain couples TRBV11-2 to TRBJ2-7; D not certain. Germline assignment: CDR1 SGHAT and CDR2 FQNNGV. This CDR3 spans 14 amino acids. The germline V and J ends were trimmed by 5 bases and 2 bases, with 13 bases remaining between them.

The chain has TRBV27 and TRBJ1-2; D may be TRBD1 (6 bases). The CDR3 is made up of 14 amino acids. With 5 bases removed from V and 0 bases from J, the gap between germline ends came to 10 bases. The germline CDR1 and CDR2 sequences are MNHEY and SMNVEV (reference sequence). CDR3 bases: TGTGCCAGCAGTCCCCAGGGGACTAACTATGGCTACACCTTC. Protein sequence: CASSPQGTNYGYTF.

The chain carries TRBV6-5 and TRBJ1-4; D remains ambiguous. The CDR3 has 11 residues. From germline, CDR1 is MNHEY and CDR2 SVGAGI. V lost 8 bases, J lost 3 bases, and 4 bases lay in between. CDR3 in amino acids: CASSANEKLFF. DNA for the CDR3: TGTGCCAGCTCGGCTAATGAAAAACTGTTTTTT.

The chain carries TRBV24-1 and TRBJ2-7; no firm D call. Deletions cut 4 bases from V and 0 bases from J, with 12 bases between. The length of the CDR3 is 15 residues. The V gene's germline CDR1 is KGHDR and CDR2 SFDVKD. In DNA, the CDR3 is TGTGCCACCAGTGAGGGGTCCCTAACCTCCTACGAGCAGTACTTC. This translates into CATSEGSLTSYEQYF.

The CDR3 sequence: CASSYLGGQQFF. The CDR3, as DNA: TGTGCCAGCAGTTACTTGGGGGGCCAACAGTTCTTC. The chain combines TRBV6-5 with TRBJ2-1, with D possibly called TRBD1 or TRBD2 (6 bases each). V was trimmed by 1 base and J by 13 bases, leaving 11 bases between them. Germline lookup yields CDR1 MNHEY and CDR2 SVGAGI. This CDR3 has 12 amino acids.

J is TRBJ2-2 and V is TRBV9, with D maybe TRBD2 (5 bases). Trimming took 3 bases from V and 5 from J, leaving 11 bases between them. The germline gives CDR1 SGDLS, CDR2 YYNGEE. The length of the CDR3 is 14 residues. The CDR3: CASSAPTSTGELFF. The CDR3 DNA follows: TGTGCCAGCAGCGCACCTACTAGTACCGGGGAGCTGTTTTTT.

The rearrangement joins TRBV12-3 or TRBV12-4 to TRBJ1-2; TRBD1 matches 7 bases. V shed 4 bases and J 8 bases; nucleotides not matched to a gene: 7. CDR3 length: 13 residues. The CDR3 is CASSSSQGQGYTF. In DNA, the CDR3 is TGTGCCAGCAGTTCTTCACAGGGGCAGGGCTACACCTTC.

This clone was seen just once. V is TRBV12-3 or TRBV12-4 and J is TRBJ1-5; tentative D call: TRBD1 (6 bases). With 6 bases removed from V and 7 bases from J, the gap between germline ends came to 13 bases. The CDR3 runs to 13 residues. The CDR3 protein is CASSGGLGQPQHF. The CDR3 region has the DNA TGTGCCAGCAGCGGGGGGCTGGGGCAGCCCCAGCATTTT.

The chain joins TRBV19 to TRBJ1-1, with D perhaps TRBD1 (6 bases). V was cut by 3 bases and J by 3 bases, with 11 bases left in between. The germline V gene has CDR1 LNHDA and CDR2 SQIVND (reference sequence). The CDR3 is 14 amino acids. The CDR3 DNA reads TGTGCCAGTAGTATGGGGGGCTTGGACACTGAAGCTTTCTTT. The encoded protein is CASSMGGLDTEAFF.

The V and J genes are TRBV15 and TRBJ1-4; no firm D call. Trimming took 0 bases from V and 10 from J, leaving 15 bases between them. The CDR3 consists of 15 residues. Germline assignment: CDR1 LNHNV and CDR2 YYDKDF (reference sequence). In DNA form, the CDR3 reads TGTGCCACCAGCAGAGATGATAGCAGGTCTGGAAAACTGTTTTTT. It is translated as CATSRDDSRSGKLFF.

A remark on this clone: At the DNA level, this CDR3 is encoded by other sequences in the same sample as well. This chain uses TRBV5-1 with TRBJ2-5; no reliable D call. From germline, CDR1 is SGHRS and CDR2 YFSETQ. The CDR3 is 13 residues long. Trimming took 0 bases from V and 1 from J, leaving 4 bases between them. In DNA, the CDR3 is TGCGCCAGCAGCTTGGTCCTCCAAGAGACCCAGTACTTC. It encodes CASSLVLQETQYF.

The chain combines TRBV7-2 with TRBJ2-1, with TRBD2 matching over 7 bases. Germline CDR1 reads SGHTA; CDR2 reads FQGNSA. The ends lost 5 bases at V and 5 bases at J; junction bases unmatched: 3. CDR3 length equals 13 residues. CDR3 nucleotides: TGTGCCAGCAGCCCGGGGGGTAACAATGAGCAGTTCTTC. Its protein product is CASSPGGNNEQFF.

CDR3 in DNA: TGTGCTAGTGGTACCCGGGGCTGGCTAGCGGGGGGAGGTGAGCAGTTCTTC. This sequence encodes CASGTRGWLAGGGEQFF. The V gene is TRBV12-5, the J gene TRBJ2-1, with TRBD2 matching over 11 bases. The ends lost 5 bases at V and 9 bases at J; junction bases unmatched: 15. Germline assignment: CDR1 LGHNT and CDR2 FRNRAP. The CDR3 runs to 17 residues.

V is TRBV29-1 and J is TRBJ1-5; D ambiguous. The CDR3 consists of 12 residues. V dropped 4 bases and J dropped 0 bases, with 4 bases sitting between them. CDR1 and CDR2 (germline): SQVTM, ANQGSEA. The CDR3, as DNA: TGCAGCGTTGCGGGTAGCAATCAGCCCCAGCATTTT. This codes for CSVAGSNQPQHF.

The chain combines TRBV11-2 with TRBJ1-2; tentatively, D is TRBD1 (6 bases). In germline, CDR1 is SGHAT, CDR2 FQNNGV. The CDR3 consists of 13 residues. Trimming pared 1 base from V and 8 bases from J, leaving 11 bases between. CDR3 nucleotide sequence: TGTGCCAGCAGCTTAGTACAGGGAGGAGGCTACACCTTC. Protein: CASSLVQGGGYTF.

The chain is built from TRBV9 and TRBJ2-6; unclear D gene. The V end was cut by 4 bases, the J end by 4 bases, with 12 bases between. This CDR3 comprises 15 residues. Germline CDR1 is SGDLS and CDR2 is YYNGEE. CDR3 bases: TGTGCCAGCAGCCCCCGATTTAACGGGGCCAACGTCCTGACTTTC. This encodes CASSPRFNGANVLTF.

The chain recombines TRBV12-3 or TRBV12-4 with TRBJ2-7; either TRBD1 or TRBD2 may fit D (6 bases each). The CDR3 spans 13 residues. The V gene lost 6 bases and the J gene lost 4 bases, with 13 bases spanning the gap. In nucleotides, the CDR3 is TGTGCCAGCAGCCCAGGGGAGGATTACGAGCAGTACTTC. Protein product: CASSPGEDYEQYF.

The CDR3 DNA is TGTGCCAGCAGTCCAGGGGGGGACTTACGGCCCCAGCATTTT. Protein product: CASSPGGDLRPQHF. The gene calls are TRBV6-5 and TRBJ1-5, with TRBD1 matching 7 bases. CDR3 size: 14 residues. J gave up 9 bases and V 5 bases, and 10 bases lay outside the gene matches. Germline loops: CDR1 MNHEY, CDR2 SVGAGI.

This clone was seen just once. This chain links TRBV29-1 with TRBJ1-2, with TRBD1 as a possible D gene (5 bases). The germline CDR1 and CDR2 sequences are SQVTM and ANQGSEA. CDR3 length equals 13 residues. V was shortened by 6 bases and J by 0 bases, with 11 bases between the two germline ends. CDR3 sequence: CSVRDATNYGYTF. The CDR3, as DNA: TGCAGCGTACGGGACGCTACTAACTATGGCTACACCTTC.

The chain combines TRBV2 with TRBJ1-6, with D unresolved. Trimming removed 0 bases at V and 5 bases at J, with 11 bases between. The germline V gene encodes CDR1 SNHLY and CDR2 FYNNEI. The CDR3 is 16 amino acids. CDR3 region: CASSEAGMGNNSPLHF. CDR3 DNA sequence: TGTGCCAGCAGTGAAGCAGGGATGGGGAATAATTCACCCCTCCACTTT.

As concerns this clone: This same CDR3 is encoded by further DNA sequences in the sample. The chain uses TRBV9 and TRBJ1-5; the D gene is possibly TRBD1 (5 bases). Germline V gives CDR1 SGDLS, CDR2 YYNGEE. Trimming cost V 0 bases and J 7 bases, with 8 bases left between them. The CDR3 is made up of 13 amino acids. The DNA of the CDR3 is TGTGCCAGCAGCGTAGGGGACCTGCAGCCCCAGCATTTT. Translation gives CASSVGDLQPQHF. Full variable domain (rest looked up from reference TRBV9 and TRBJ1-5): DSGVTQTPKHLITATGQRVTLRCSPRSGDLSVYWYQQSLDQGLQFLIQYYNGEERAKGNILERFSAQQFPDLHSELNLSSLELGDSALYFCASSVGDLQPQHFGDGTRLSIL.

The gene calls are TRBV18 and TRBJ1-2, with unresolved D. This CDR3 has 15 amino acids. Trimming shortened V by 3 bases and J by 8 bases, and 19 bases separated the two germline ends. The germline V gene encodes CDR1 KGHSH and CDR2 LQKENI. This CDR3 reads CASSPSTAAVRGYTF. DNA for the CDR3: TGTGCCAGCTCACCTTCCACAGCGGCCGTTAGGGGCTACACCTTC.

The chain couples TRBV7-9 to TRBJ2-5, with TRBD1 as a possible D gene (6 bases). Germline-derived CDR1 and CDR2 are SEHNR and FQNEAQ (reference sequence). The CDR3 consists of 15 residues. V was shortened by 0 bases and J by 2 bases, with 10 bases between the two germline ends. Written as DNA, the CDR3 is TGTGCCAGCAGCTTAGCACTCCAGGGGCAAGAGACCCAGTACTTC. This encodes CASSLALQGQETQYF.

This clone is a singleton in its sample. The chain uses TRBV28 and TRBJ1-6; D call uncertain. The germline gives CDR1 MDHEN, CDR2 SYDVKM. This CDR3 contains 16 residues. Trimming took 3 bases from V and 7 from J, leaving 16 bases between them. The CDR3 is CASSFVGRAENSPLHF. Written as DNA, the CDR3 is TGTGCCAGCAGTTTCGTAGGGCGGGCGGAGAATTCACCCCTCCACTTT.

This clone was counted a few times. The rearrangement uses TRBV12-3 or TRBV12-4 and TRBJ1-3; D is undetermined. V was cut by 7 bases and J by 4 bases, with 11 bases left in between. The CDR3 loop spans 13 amino acids. CDR3 in DNA: TGTGCCAGCACCCCCGTCTACGGAAACACCATATATTTT. Amino acid sequence: CASTPVYGNTIYF.

The chain employs TRBV19 and TRBJ1-3; D is unresolved. Germline CDR1 is LNHDA and CDR2 is SQIVND (reference sequence). The CDR3 is made up of 15 amino acids. Trimming left V 5 bases short and J 1 base short, with 12 bases between. The CDR3 coding sequence is TGTGCCAGTAGTCGGCCCTTGGGTTCTGGAAACACCATATATTTT. This codes for CASSRPLGSGNTIYF.